This T cell receptor beta chain is drawn from a study of tumor-infiltrating lymphocytes in primary liver carcinoma. For the study at large: Tumors were stage T1-T3 N0M0, about 4 to 11 cm across. General observations from the study: Bulk, unsorted sampling meant CD4+ and CD8+ repertoires went uncompared. In tumor-adjacent and tumor-blood pairs, overlap was lower than in tumor region pairs.

Germline values: CDR1 SGHRS, CDR2 YFSETQ. This CDR3 is 15 amino acids long. It was unsorted whole blood that yielded blood RNA, and germline DNA was also extracted. In advance of surgery, about 4.4 milliliters of peripheral blood were collected. This clonotype was counted a single time. Its antigen is currently unknown. The germline gene is not matched at one end of the junction; a read error may be the cause. Making TCR beta cDNA involved approximately 0.5 ug total RNA and a constant-region primer. Generation of the TCR beta libraries relied on three nested multiplex PCR rounds using slightly modified ARM-PCR. Primers for the first two PCR rounds were TRBV1-TRBV30 forward primers and a C-beta reverse primer (about 10 cycles per round). TCRdb reprocessed the multiplex PCR reads with MiXCR, giving one entry per CDR3 protein. The sample holds about 310,000 distinct CDR3 sequences, 65% seen once.

Sequencing input: peripheral blood. The rearrangement links TRBV5-1 to TRBJ2-1, with TRBD2 matching over 8 bases. This clonotype was obtained from a man aged 40-49 years with primary liver carcinoma and hepatitis B virus infection. CDR3 nucleotide sequence: TGCGCCAGAAGCTGGGCGGGACTAGCCTACAATGAGCAGTTCTTC. Translated: CARSWAGLAYNEQFF. Full variable domain (missing parts from reference TRBV5-1 and TRBJ2-1): KAGVTQTPRYLIKTRGQQVTLSCSPISGHRSVSWYQQTPGQGLQFLFEYFSETQRNKGNFPGRFSGRQFSNSRSEMNVSTLELGDSALYLCARSWAGLAYNEQFFGPGTRLTVL.